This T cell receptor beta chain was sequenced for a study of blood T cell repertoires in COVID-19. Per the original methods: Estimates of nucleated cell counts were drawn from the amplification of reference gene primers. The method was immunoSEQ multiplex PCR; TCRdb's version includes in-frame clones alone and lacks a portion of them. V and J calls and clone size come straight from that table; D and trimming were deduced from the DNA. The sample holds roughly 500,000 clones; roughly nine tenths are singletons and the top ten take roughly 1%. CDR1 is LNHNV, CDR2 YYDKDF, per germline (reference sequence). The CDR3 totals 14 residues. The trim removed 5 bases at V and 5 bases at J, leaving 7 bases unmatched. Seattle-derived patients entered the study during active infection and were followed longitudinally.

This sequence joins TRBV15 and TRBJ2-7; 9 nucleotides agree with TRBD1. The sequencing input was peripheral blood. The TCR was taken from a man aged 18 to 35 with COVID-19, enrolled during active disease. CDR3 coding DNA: TGTGCCACCAGCGTCCGGACAGGGGAGGACGAGCAGTACTTC. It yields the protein CATSVRTGEDEQYF.